This TCR beta chain originates from a study of blood T cell repertoires in COVID-19. The overall study: COVID-19 samples, acute and convalescent, were from the United States, Italy and Spain. Sources were T cells, B-cell-depleted T cells, or PBMCs; the material itself was cDNA or gDNA.

Trimming took 5 bases from V and 4 from J; bases not matched to a gene: 5. The CDR3 runs 14 residues. Per the germline V gene, CDR1 is MDHEN and CDR2 is SYDVKM. As processed by the authors: Reference gene primer amplification gave estimated nucleated cell counts. Clones were read by immunoSEQ multiplex PCR, and TCRdb kept only the in-frame ones, dropping some. D and trimming were read from the DNA, whereas the V and J calls and clone size are those reported in that table. This sample yields nearly 90,000 clones, of which roughly 88% are seen a single time; 11% belongs to the top ten. The material sequenced was peripheral blood. The receptor was isolated from a man older than 75 with acute or convalescent COVID-19. The V call is TRBV28, the J call TRBJ1-2; 9 bases fit TRBD1. The CDR3 DNA reads as TGTGCCAGCAGTGAACCGGGACAGGGCTATGGCTACACCTTC. Encoded protein: CASSEPGQGYGYTF.